This TCR beta chain is drawn from a study of CD8 T cells in ankylosing spondylitis. One entry per CDR3 protein, called by TCRdb with MiXCR from the 5' RACE reads. The sample shows about 250,000 distinct CDR3 sequences, 30% to 40% of them seen only once. CDR3 length: 14 amino acids. After removal of 6 bases from V and 2 bases from J, the junction contained 3 bases not matched to a gene. The specimen was blood, either unsorted or a sorted T cell fraction (not recorded which). The receptor's source is a male donor with ankylosing spondylitis or in good health (not recorded which). The chain employs TRBV12-3 or TRBV12-4 and TRBJ1-2, with 10 bases aligning to TRBD1. CDR3 in DNA: TGTGCCAGCAGGACGACAGGGGGCAACTATGGCTACACCTTC. Amino acid sequence: CASRTTGGNYGYTF.